This entry lists 2 T cell receptor beta chains sequenced from one sample in a study of regulatory T cells in long-lasting Graves disease. HTBI primers from iRepertoire and Arm-PCR of CDR3 regions yielded the TCR beta libraries. Each CDR3 protein is one row after TCRdb ran MiXCR on the multiplex PCR reads. The repertoire holds approximately 300,000 distinct CDR3 sequences, with 15% to 20% as singletons. Time point: newly diagnosed GD, antithyroid drugs for less than 3 months. Extracted RNA from PBMCs served as the source of the TCR library. Material: peripheral blood mononuclear cells (PBMCs), obtained at new diagnosis, from a patient treated with antithyroid drugs. The receptors derive from a female donor with Graves disease.

This clonotype was recorded many times. The chain combines TRBV19 with TRBJ2-3; weak D call: TRBD2 (5 bases). V gave up 4 bases and J gave up 6 bases, with 14 bases separating them. This CDR3 region has 14 residues. Germline loops: CDR1 LNHDA, CDR2 SQIVND (reference sequence). DNA for the CDR3: TGTGCCAGTAGTACAACGGACTGGGAGGATACGCAGTATTTT. Residues: CASSTTDWEDTQYF.

The chain couples TRBV7-2 to TRBJ2-7, with D perhaps matching TRBD1 (5 bases). From germline, CDR1 is SGHTA and CDR2 FQGNSA. Trimming stripped 3 bases from V and 1 base from J, with 13 bases between. The CDR3 contains 15 residues. The CDR3 coding sequence is TGTGCCAGCAGCTTGGGGCAGGGAAGATCCTACGAGCAGTACTTC. Translated: CASSLGQGRSYEQYF. Looking up the rest from reference TRBV7-2 and TRBJ2-7 gives the full variable domain: GAGVSQSPSNKVTEKGKDVELRCDPISGHTALYWYRQSLGQGLEFLIYFQGNSAPDKSGLPSDRFSAERTGGSVSTLTIQRTQQEDSAVYLCASSLGQGRSYEQYFGPGTRLTVT.